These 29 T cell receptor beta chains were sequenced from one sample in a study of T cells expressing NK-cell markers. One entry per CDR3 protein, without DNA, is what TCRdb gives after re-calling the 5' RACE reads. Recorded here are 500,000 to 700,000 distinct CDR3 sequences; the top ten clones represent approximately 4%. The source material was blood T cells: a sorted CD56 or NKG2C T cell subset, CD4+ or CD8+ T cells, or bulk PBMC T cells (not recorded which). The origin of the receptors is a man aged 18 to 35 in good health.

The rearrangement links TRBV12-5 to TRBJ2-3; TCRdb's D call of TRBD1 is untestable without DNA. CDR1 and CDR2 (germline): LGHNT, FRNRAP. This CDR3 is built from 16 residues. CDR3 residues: CASGLSGTGGEDTQYF. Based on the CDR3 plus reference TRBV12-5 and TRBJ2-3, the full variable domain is DARVTQTPRHKVTEMGQEVTMRCQPILGHNTVFWYRQTMMQGLELLAYFRNRAPLDDSGMPKDRFSAEMPDATLATLKIQPSEPRDSAVYFCASGLSGTGGEDTQYFGPGTRLTVL.

The CDR3 loop is CSVAPKHAYEQYF. The chain links TRBV29-1 to TRBJ2-7. Germline loops: CDR1 SQVTM, CDR2 ANQGSEA. The CDR3 extends over 13 amino acids.

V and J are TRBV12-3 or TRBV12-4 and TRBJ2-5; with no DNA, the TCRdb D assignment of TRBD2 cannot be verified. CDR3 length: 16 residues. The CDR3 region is CASSLMAGGPGETQYF.

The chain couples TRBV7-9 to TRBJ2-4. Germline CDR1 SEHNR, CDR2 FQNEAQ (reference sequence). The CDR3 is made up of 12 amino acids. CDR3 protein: CASSLAAGIQYF.

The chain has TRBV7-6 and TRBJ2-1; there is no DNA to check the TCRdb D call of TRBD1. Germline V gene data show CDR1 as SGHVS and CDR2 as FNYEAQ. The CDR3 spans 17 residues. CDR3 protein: CASSSPTGTGSYNEQFF.

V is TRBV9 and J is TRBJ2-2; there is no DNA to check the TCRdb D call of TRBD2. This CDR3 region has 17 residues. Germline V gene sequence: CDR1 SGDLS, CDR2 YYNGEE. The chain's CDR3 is CASSPANTGQNTGELFF.

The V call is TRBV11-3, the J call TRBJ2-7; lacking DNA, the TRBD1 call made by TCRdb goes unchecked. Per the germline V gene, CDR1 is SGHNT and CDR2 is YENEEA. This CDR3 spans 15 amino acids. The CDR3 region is CASSLGPPTHYEQYF.

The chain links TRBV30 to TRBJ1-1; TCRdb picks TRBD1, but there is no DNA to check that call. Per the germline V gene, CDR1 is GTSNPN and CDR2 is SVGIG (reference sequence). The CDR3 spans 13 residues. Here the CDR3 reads CAWSAGRNTEAFF.

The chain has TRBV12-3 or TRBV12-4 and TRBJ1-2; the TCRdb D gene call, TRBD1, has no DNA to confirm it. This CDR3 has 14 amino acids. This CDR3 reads CASRLRQGNYGYTF.

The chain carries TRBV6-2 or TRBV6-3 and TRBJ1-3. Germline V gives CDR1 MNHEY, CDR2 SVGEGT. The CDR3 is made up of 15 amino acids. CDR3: CASRREMISGNTIYF.

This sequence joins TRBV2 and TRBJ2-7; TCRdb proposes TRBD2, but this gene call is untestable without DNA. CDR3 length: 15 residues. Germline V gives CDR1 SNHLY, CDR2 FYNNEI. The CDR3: CASSHGTSILGEQYF.

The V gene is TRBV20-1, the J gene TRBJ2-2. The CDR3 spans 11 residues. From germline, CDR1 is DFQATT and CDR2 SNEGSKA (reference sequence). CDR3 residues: CSASRKRELFF.

The CDR3 here is CATARDATNTGELFF. V usage is TRBV24-1 and J usage is TRBJ2-2. Germline values: CDR1 KGHDR, CDR2 SFDVKD. The CDR3 sequence is 15 residues long.

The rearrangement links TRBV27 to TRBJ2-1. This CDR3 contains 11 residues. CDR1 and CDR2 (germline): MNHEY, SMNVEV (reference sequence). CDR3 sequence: CASKGWDEQFF.

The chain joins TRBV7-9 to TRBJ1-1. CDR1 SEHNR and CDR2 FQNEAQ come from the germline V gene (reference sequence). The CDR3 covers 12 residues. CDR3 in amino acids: CASSDWNTEAFF.

CDR3 loop: CASSLAGTGAYEQYF. This rearrangement joins TRBV11-1 to TRBJ2-7; the D gene TCRdb calls, TRBD1, cannot be checked with no DNA. The germline CDR1 and CDR2 sequences are SGHAT and FQDESV (reference sequence). The CDR3 is 15 amino acids.

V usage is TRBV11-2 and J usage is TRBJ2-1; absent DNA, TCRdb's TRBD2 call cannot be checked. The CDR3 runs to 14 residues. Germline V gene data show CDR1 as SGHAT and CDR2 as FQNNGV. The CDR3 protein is CASSPTSLVNEQFF.

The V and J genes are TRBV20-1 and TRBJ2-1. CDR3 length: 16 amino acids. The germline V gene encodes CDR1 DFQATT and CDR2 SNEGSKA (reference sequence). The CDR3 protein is CSARVKVAESYNEQFF.

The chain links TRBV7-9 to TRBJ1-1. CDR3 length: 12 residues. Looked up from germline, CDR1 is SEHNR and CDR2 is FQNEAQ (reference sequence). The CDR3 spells CASTNLNTEAFF.

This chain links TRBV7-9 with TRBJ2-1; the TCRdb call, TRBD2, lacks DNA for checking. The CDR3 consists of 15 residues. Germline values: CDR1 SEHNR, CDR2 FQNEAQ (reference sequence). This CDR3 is CASSEAGGFYNEQFF.

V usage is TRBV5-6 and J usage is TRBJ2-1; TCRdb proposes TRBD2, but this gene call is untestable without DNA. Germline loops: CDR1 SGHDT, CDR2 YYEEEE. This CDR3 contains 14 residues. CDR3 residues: CASSPLGGGNEQFF.

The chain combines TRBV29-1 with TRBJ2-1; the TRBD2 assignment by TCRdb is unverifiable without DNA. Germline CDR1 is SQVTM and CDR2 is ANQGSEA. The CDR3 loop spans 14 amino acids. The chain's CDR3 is CSVELRGGPREQFF.

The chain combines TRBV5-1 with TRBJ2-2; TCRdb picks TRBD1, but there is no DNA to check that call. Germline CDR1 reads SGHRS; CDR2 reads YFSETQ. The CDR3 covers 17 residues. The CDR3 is CASSLGQAEFVSGELFF. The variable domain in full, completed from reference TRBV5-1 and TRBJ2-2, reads KAGVTQTPRYLIKTRGQQVTLSCSPISGHRSVSWYQQTPGQGLQFLFEYFSETQRNKGNFPGRFSGRQFSNSRSEMNVSTLELGDSALYLCASSLGQAEFVSGELFFGEGSRLTVL.

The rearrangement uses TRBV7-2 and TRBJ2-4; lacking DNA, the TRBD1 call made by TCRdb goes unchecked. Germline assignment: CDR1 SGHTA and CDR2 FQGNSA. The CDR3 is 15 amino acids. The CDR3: CASSTSTVAKNIQYF.

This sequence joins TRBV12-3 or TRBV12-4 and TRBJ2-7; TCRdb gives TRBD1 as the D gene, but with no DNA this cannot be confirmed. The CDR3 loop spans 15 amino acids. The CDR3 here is CASMFRGAGPYEQYF.

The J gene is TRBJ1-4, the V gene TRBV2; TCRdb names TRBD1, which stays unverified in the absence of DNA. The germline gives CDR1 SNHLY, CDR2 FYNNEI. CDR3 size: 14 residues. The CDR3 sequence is CATPGDSVGEKLFF.

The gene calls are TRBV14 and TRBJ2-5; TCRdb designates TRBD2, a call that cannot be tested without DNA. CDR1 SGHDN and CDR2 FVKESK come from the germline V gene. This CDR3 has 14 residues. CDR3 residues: CASSPWASRETQYF.

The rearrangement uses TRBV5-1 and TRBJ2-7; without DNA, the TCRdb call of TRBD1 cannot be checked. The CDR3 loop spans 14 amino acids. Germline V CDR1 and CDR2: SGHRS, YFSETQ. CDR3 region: CASSLEGAVHEQYF. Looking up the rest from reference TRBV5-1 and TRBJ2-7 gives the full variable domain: KAGVTQTPRYLIKTRGQQVTLSCSPISGHRSVSWYQQTPGQGLQFLFEYFSETQRNKGNFPGRFSGRQFSNSRSEMNVSTLELGDSALYLCASSLEGAVHEQYFGPGTRLTVT.

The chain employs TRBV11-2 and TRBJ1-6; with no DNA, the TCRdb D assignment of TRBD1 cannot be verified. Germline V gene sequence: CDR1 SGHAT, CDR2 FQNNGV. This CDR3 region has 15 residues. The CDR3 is CASSSIRDSASPLHF.